The 24 T cell receptor beta chains below come from one sample, sequenced in a study of OX40 agonist ivuxolimab in advanced cancers. Sequencing used immunoSEQ multiplex PCR; TCRdb keeps in-frame clones, though not all of them. Of tens of thousands of clones in the sample, about 81% are singletons; the top ten hold about 13%. The sequencing here drew on CD4+ or CD8+ T cells sorted from blood, taken in a trial of the OX40 agonist ivuxolimab. These receptors came from an adult with an advanced solid tumor such as melanoma, head and neck, liver or kidney cancer.

This rearrangement joins TRBV19 to TRBJ1-1; D is unclear. The CDR3 length is 12 residues. V shed 9 bases and J shed 1 base, with 9 bases lying between them. In germline, CDR1 is LNHDA, CDR2 SQIVND (reference sequence). The CDR3 reads CASRSGNTEAFF. The DNA of the CDR3 is TGTGCCAGCCGATCGGGGAACACTGAAGCTTTCTTT.

This clone has just one count. The chain carries TRBV29-1 and TRBJ2-3; D is undetermined. The germline V gene encodes CDR1 SQVTM and CDR2 ANQGSEA. V was pared by 4 bases and J by 4 bases, with 6 bases between. This CDR3 region has 11 residues. The chain's CDR3 is CSVVPPDTQYF. The CDR3 DNA reads as TGCAGCGTTGTCCCTCCAGATACGCAGTATTTT.

J is TRBJ1-3 and V is TRBV7-7; D remains ambiguous. CDR3 length: 16 residues. The germline CDR1 and CDR2 sequences are SSHAT and FNYEAQ (reference sequence). Trimming shortened V by 3 bases and J by 0 bases, and 12 bases separated the two germline ends. This CDR3 is CASSFGPAASGNTIYF. The CDR3 coding sequence is TGTGCCAGCAGCTTCGGACCGGCCGCCTCTGGAAACACCATATATTTT.

Regarding this clone: The sample has other DNA sequences that encode this CDR3 too. The DNA for the CDR3 is TGTGCCAGCAGTTACTCGACAGCGAACACTGAAGCTTTCTTT. Translating gives CASSYSTANTEAFF. The chain couples TRBV6-5 to TRBJ1-1, with D tentatively TRBD1 (5 bases). Germline CDR1 is MNHEY and CDR2 is SVGAGI. V was pared by 0 bases and J by 1 base, with 6 bases between. The CDR3 is 14 residues long.

This sequence joins TRBV18 and TRBJ2-2; no clear D gene. CDR3 size: 16 residues. In germline, CDR1 is KGHSH, CDR2 LQKENI. The V and J ends lost 3 bases and 1 base respectively, with 12 bases between them. In DNA form, the CDR3 reads TGTGCCAGCTCACCCCAACCAATAGAGAACACCGGGGAGCTGTTTTTT. Its protein product is CASSPQPIENTGELFF.

The chain combines TRBV5-1 with TRBJ1-1; 9 bases align to TRBD1. J was trimmed by 6 bases and V by 0 bases; bases with no gene match: 3. CDR3 length: 14 amino acids. Germline V gene sequence: CDR1 SGHRS, CDR2 YFSETQ. The CDR3 DNA is TGCGCCAGCAGCTTGGCCGACAGGGGGTCTGAAGCTTTCTTT. It codes for CASSLADRGSEAFF.

The rearrangement joins TRBV28 to TRBJ1-1; unclear D gene. The V end lost 2 bases, the J end lost 4 bases, and 14 bases lay between the germline ends. This CDR3 contains 15 residues. Germline V gene sequence: CDR1 MDHEN, CDR2 SYDVKM. This CDR3 reads CASSLGDERSTEAFF. CDR3 DNA sequence: TGTGCCAGCAGTTTAGGCGATGAAAGAAGCACTGAAGCTTTCTTT.

Ten or more counts support this clone. The chain is built from TRBV6-5 and TRBJ2-7; D is undetermined. Germline loops: CDR1 MNHEY, CDR2 SVGAGI. The V gene lost 8 bases and the J gene lost 3 bases, with 14 bases spanning the gap. CDR3 length equals 13 residues. CDR3 nucleotide sequence: TGTGCCAGCGCGAGGAGTGAATACTACGAGCAGTACTTC. Protein product: CASARSEYYEQYF.

The J gene is TRBJ2-7, the V gene TRBV11-2; TRBD2 aligns across 10 bases. From germline, CDR1 is SGHAT and CDR2 FQNNGV. The CDR3 runs 15 residues. Losses at the gene ends were 3 bases for V and 2 bases for J; bases not matched to a gene: 4. In DNA, the CDR3 is TGTGCCAGCAGCTTCGGGACTAGCGCAGCCTACGAGCAGTACTTC. It encodes CASSFGTSAAYEQYF. The full variable domain, completed using reference TRBV11-2 and TRBJ2-7, is EAGVAQSPRYKIIEKRQSVAFWCNPISGHATLYWYQQILGQGPKLLIQFQNNGVVDDSQLPKDRFSAERLKGVDSTLKIQPAKLEDSAVYLCASSFGTSAAYEQYFGPGTRLTVT.

V is TRBV11-2 and J is TRBJ2-3; 7 bases line up with TRBD2. Unmatched junction bases numbered 14, after V lost 1 base and J lost 7 bases. The CDR3 is 17 amino acids. The germline V gene has CDR1 SGHAT and CDR2 FQNNGV. In DNA, the CDR3 is TGTGCCAGCAGCTTAGGTCCGGGGGAGGGCGACCGCTATACGCAGTATTTT. It yields the protein CASSLGPGEGDRYTQYF.

This clone turned up a few times. The CDR3 sequence is CASRALTPSYEQYF. CDR3 coding DNA: TGTGCCAGCAGAGCTTTAACCCCGAGCTACGAGCAGTACTTC. The chain carries TRBV11-2 and TRBJ2-7; D ambiguous. Germline lookup yields CDR1 SGHAT and CDR2 FQNNGV. The V end was cut by 6 bases, the J end by 3 bases, with 15 bases between. The CDR3 sequence is 14 residues long.

The V call is TRBV30, the J call TRBJ2-7; perhaps TRBD1 as D (5 bases). V gave up 4 bases and J gave up 0 bases, with 13 bases separating them. CDR3 length: 14 amino acids. Germline V CDR1 and CDR2: GTSNPN, SVGIG (reference sequence). The CDR3 spells CAWMQGRASYEQYF. Here the CDR3 DNA reads TGTGCCTGGATGCAGGGCAGGGCCTCCTACGAGCAGTACTTC.

There are a few counts of this clone. The chain employs TRBV7-3 and TRBJ1-2; 8 nucleotides agree with TRBD1. Germline lookup yields CDR1 SGHTA and CDR2 FQGTGA. V was pared by 5 bases and J by 5 bases, with 7 bases of the junction left unmatched. The CDR3 loop spans 14 amino acids. Written as DNA, the CDR3 is TGTGCCAGCAGCCCAGGACAGGGAGAGTATGGCTACACCTTC. It specifies CASSPGQGEYGYTF.

The chain has TRBV10-2 and TRBJ2-1; 13 bases line up with TRBD2. V trimming: 4 bases; J trimming: 6 bases; junction bases outside the gene matches: 6. This CDR3 is built from 16 residues. Germline assignment: CDR1 WSHSY and CDR2 SAAADI. The CDR3 spells CASSVWTSGRVNEQFF. In nucleotides, the CDR3 is TGCGCCAGCAGTGTTTGGACTAGCGGGAGAGTCAATGAGCAGTTCTTC.

The genes are TRBV13 and TRBJ2-7; 8 nucleotides line up with TRBD1. After removal of 5 bases from V and 2 bases from J, the junction contained 5 bases not matched to a gene. This CDR3 region has 14 residues. Germline lookup yields CDR1 PRHDT and CDR2 FYEKMQ (reference sequence). The CDR3 is CASSDLDRAYEQYF. DNA of the CDR3: TGTGCCAGCAGCGACTTGGACAGGGCCTACGAGCAGTACTTC.

The rearrangement joins TRBV6-5 to TRBJ2-1; D unclear. V was pared by 7 bases and J by 10 bases, with 20 bases between. Germline loops: CDR1 MNHEY, CDR2 SVGAGI. CDR3 size: 14 residues. CDR3 region: CASTNSYAVGEQFF. The DNA of the CDR3 is TGTGCCAGCACCAACAGCTATGCAGTGGGGGAGCAGTTCTTC.

The V gene is TRBV5-4, the J gene TRBJ2-5; 7 bases line up with TRBD2. This CDR3 is 15 amino acids long. Per the germline V gene, CDR1 is SGHNT and CDR2 is YYREEE (reference sequence). The ends lost 5 bases at V and 7 bases at J; junction bases unmatched: 14. CDR3 in DNA: TGTGCCAGCAGAGGGGAGGGAGCTCCCGGGGGGACCCAGTACTTC. Amino acids: CASRGEGAPGGTQYF.

The chain combines TRBV30 with TRBJ1-4; maybe TRBD1 (6 bases). CDR1 and CDR2 from the germline V gene are GTSNPN and SVGIG (reference sequence). The V and J ends lost 4 bases and 0 bases respectively, with 12 bases between them. This CDR3 is 15 amino acids long. The CDR3 nucleotides are TGTGCCTGGACACAGGGTCCCGCAACTAATGAAAAACTGTTTTTT. It codes for CAWTQGPATNEKLFF. The full variable domain, in which reference TRBV30 and TRBJ1-4 provide the parts outside the CDR3, is SQTIHQWPATLVQPVGSPLSLECTVEGTSNPNLYWYRQAAGRGLQLLFYSVGIGQISSEVPQNLSASRPQDRQFILSSKKLLLSDSGFYLCAWTQGPATNEKLFFGSGTQLSVL.

The CDR3 DNA is TGTGCCTGGACCTCCCGGACTTTCTCTGGAAACACCATATATTTT. This sequence encodes CAWTSRTFSGNTIYF. The V and J genes are TRBV30 and TRBJ1-3; D remains ambiguous. This CDR3 is built from 15 residues. Trimming stripped 4 bases from V and 0 bases from J, with 13 bases between. Germline CDR1 GTSNPN, CDR2 SVGIG (reference sequence).

The V call is TRBV15, the J call TRBJ2-5; tentative D call: TRBD2 (5 bases). From germline, CDR1 is LNHNV and CDR2 YYDKDF (reference sequence). This CDR3 spans 16 amino acids. Between the trimmed V and J ends, which lost 1 base and 7 bases, there was a span of 19 bases. The CDR3, as DNA: TGTGCCACCAGCAGAGCGCTAGGAGGTTTAGGTGGGACCCAGTACTTC. It is translated as CATSRALGGLGGTQYF.

The chain has TRBV4-2 and TRBJ2-3, with TRBD1 as a possible D gene (6 bases). V gave up 4 bases and J gave up 0 bases, with 11 bases separating them. Germline V CDR1 and CDR2: LGHNA, YNFKEQ. CDR3 length: 15 amino acids. The CDR3, as DNA: TGTGCCAGCAGCCCGGGACAACCTAGCACAGATACGCAGTATTTT. Encoded protein: CASSPGQPSTDTQYF.

This clone was picked up a small number of times. J is TRBJ2-3 and V is TRBV6-1; no reliable D call. CDR1 is MNHNS and CDR2 is SASEGT in the germline V gene. V was shortened by 1 base and J by 5 bases, with 7 bases between the two germline ends. The length of the CDR3 is 13 residues. CDR3 in DNA: TGTGCCAGCAGTGAAGGATCGGGAGATACGCAGTATTTT. This codes for CASSEGSGDTQYF.

This clone appeared once. This chain links TRBV7-6 with TRBJ2-3; 9 positions match TRBD2. Unmatched junction bases numbered 4, after V lost 2 bases and J lost 1 base. This CDR3 region has 16 residues. Germline V CDR1 and CDR2: SGHVS, FNYEAQ. DNA for the CDR3: TGTGCCAGCAGCTTACTGAGCGGGAGGCGCACAGATACGCAGTATTTT. This codes for CASSLLSGRRTDTQYF.

This sequence joins TRBV19 and TRBJ1-4; D is possibly TRBD1 (5 bases). CDR1 and CDR2 (germline): LNHDA, SQIVND (reference sequence). The CDR3 sequence is 14 residues long. Trimming shortened V by 3 bases and J by 8 bases, and 13 bases separated the two germline ends. CDR3 coding DNA: TGTGCCAGTAGTATGGGGCAGAGGTCGGAAAAACTGTTTTTT. Translated: CASSMGQRSEKLFF. Using reference TRBV19 and TRBJ1-4 for the parts outside the CDR3, the full variable domain is DGGITQSPKYLFRKEGQNVTLSCEQNLNHDAMYWYRQDPGQGLRLIYYSQIVNDFQKGDIAEGYSVSREKKESFPLTVTSAQKNPTAFYLCASSMGQRSEKLFFGSGTQLSVL.